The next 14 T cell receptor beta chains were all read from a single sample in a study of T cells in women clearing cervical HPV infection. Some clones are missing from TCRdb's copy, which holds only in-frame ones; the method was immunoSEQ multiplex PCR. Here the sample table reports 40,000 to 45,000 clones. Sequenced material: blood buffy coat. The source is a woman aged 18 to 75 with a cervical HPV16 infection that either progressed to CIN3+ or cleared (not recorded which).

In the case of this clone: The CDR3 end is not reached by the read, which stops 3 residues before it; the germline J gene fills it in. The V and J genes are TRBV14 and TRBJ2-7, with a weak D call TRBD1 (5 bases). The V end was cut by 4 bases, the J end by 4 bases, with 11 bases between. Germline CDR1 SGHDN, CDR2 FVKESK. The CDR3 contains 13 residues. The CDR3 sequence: CASSLNRNYEQYF. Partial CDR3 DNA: TGTGCCAGCAGCCTTAACAGGAATTACGAG.

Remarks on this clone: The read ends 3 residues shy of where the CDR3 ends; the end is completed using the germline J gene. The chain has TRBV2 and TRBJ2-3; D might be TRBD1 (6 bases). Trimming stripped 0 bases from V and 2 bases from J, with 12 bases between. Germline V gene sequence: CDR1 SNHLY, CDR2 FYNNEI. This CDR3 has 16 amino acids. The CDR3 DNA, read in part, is TGTGCCAGCAGTGAAGCGAGTGGGACAAACACAGATACG. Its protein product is CASSEASGTNTDT. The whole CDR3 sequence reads CASSEASGTNTDTQYF.

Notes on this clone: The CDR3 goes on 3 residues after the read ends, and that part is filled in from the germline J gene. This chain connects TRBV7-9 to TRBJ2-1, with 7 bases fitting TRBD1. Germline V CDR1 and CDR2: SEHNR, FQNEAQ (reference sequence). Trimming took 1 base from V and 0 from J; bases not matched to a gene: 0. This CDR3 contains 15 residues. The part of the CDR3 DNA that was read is TGTGCCAGCAGCTTAGGGACAGGCTCCTACAATGAG. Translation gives CASSLGTGSYNE. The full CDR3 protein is CASSLGTGSYNEQFF.

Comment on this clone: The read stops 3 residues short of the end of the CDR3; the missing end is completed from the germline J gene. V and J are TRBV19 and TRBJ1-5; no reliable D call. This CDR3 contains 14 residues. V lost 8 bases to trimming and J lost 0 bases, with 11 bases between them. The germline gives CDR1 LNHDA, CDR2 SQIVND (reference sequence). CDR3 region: CASRRKLSNQPQHF. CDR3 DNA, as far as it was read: TGTGCCAGTCGCCGAAAGCTTAGCAATCAGCCC.

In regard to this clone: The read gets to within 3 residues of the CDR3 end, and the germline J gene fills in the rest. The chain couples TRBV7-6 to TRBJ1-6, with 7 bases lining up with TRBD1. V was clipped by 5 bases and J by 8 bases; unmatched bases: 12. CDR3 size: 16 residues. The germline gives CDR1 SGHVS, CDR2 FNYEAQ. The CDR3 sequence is CASSRVGGGTDSPLHF. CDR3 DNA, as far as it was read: TGTGCCAGCAGCCGCGTGGGAGGGGGCACCGATTCACCC.

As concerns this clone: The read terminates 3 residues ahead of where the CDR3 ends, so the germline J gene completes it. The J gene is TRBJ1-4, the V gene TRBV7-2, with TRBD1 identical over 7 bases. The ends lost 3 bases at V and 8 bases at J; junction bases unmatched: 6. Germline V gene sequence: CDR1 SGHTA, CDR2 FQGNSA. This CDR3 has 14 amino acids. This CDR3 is CASSLRGPGEKLFF. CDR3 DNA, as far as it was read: TGTGCCAGCAGCTTGAGGGGGCCGGGCGAAAAA. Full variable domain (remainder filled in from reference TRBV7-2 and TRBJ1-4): GAGVSQSPSNKVTEKGKDVELRCDPISGHTALYWYRQSLGQGLEFLIYFQGNSAPDKSGLPSDRFSAERTGGSVSTLTIQRTQQEDSAVYLCASSLRGPGEKLFFGSGTQLSVL.

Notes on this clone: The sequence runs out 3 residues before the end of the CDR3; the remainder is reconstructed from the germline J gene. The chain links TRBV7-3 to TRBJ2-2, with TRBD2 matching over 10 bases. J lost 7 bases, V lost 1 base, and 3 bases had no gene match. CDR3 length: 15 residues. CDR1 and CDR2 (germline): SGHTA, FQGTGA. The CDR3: CASSLKRGGYGELFF. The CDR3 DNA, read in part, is TGTGCCAGCAGCTTAAAGCGGGGGGGCTACGGGGAG.

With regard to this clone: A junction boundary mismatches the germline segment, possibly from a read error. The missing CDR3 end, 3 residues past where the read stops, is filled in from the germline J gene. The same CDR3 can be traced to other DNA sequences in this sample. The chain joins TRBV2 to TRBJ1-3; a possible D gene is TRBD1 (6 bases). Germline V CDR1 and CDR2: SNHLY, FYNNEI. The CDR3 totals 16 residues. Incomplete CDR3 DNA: TGTGCCAGCAGTGGGGGAGCGTGGGGGCGAACAAACACA. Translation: CASSGGAWGRTNT. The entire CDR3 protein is CASSGGAWGRTNTIYF.

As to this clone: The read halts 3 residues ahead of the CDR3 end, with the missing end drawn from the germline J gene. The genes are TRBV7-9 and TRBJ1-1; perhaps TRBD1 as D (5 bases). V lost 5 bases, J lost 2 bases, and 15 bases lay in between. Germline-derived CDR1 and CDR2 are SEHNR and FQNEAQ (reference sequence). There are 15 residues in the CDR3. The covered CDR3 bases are TGTGCCAGCAGCCCTCTCCAGGGAAGTAACACTGAA. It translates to CASSPLQGSNTE. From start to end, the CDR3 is CASSPLQGSNTEAFF.

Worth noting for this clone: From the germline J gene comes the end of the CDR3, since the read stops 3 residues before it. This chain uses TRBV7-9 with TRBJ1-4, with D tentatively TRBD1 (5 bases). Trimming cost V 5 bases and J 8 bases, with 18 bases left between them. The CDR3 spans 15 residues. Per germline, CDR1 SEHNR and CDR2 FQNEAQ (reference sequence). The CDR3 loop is CASSLEGFSSEKLFF. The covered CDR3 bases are TGTGCCAGCAGCCTGGAGGGGTTCTCCAGCGAAAAA.

CDR3 loop: CASSGGTASNQPQHF. The CDR3 DNA, read in part, is TGTGCCAGCAGTGGAGGGACAGCTAGCAATCAGCCC. The rearrangement uses TRBV27 and TRBJ1-5, with TRBD1 matching 7 bases. The missing CDR3 end, 3 residues past where the read stops, is filled in from the germline J gene. In germline, CDR1 is MNHEY, CDR2 SMNVEV (reference sequence). The CDR3 has 15 amino acids. J was trimmed by 0 bases and V by 5 bases; bases with no gene match: 4.

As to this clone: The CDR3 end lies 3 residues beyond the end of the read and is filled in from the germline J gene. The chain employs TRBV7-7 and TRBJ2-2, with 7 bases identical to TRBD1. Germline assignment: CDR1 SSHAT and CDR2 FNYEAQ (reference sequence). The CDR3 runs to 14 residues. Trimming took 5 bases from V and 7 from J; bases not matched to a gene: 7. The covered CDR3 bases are TGTGCCAGCAGCCAGACAGGGCCTCTCGGGGAG. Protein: CASSQTGPLGE. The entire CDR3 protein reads CASSQTGPLGELFF.

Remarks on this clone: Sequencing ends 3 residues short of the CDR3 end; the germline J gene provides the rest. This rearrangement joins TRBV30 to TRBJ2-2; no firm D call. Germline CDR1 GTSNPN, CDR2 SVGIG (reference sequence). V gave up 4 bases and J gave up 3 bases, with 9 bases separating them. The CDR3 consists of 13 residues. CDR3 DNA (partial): TGTGCCTGGATTGCAGCGTACACCGGGGAG. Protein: CAWIAAYTGE. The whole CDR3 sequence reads CAWIAAYTGELFF. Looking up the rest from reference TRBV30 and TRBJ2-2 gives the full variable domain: SQTIHQWPATLVQPVGSPLSLECTVEGTSNPNLYWYRQAAGRGLQLLFYSVGIGQISSEVPQNLSASRPQDRQFILSSKKLLLSDSGFYLCAWIAAYTGELFFGEGSRLTVL.

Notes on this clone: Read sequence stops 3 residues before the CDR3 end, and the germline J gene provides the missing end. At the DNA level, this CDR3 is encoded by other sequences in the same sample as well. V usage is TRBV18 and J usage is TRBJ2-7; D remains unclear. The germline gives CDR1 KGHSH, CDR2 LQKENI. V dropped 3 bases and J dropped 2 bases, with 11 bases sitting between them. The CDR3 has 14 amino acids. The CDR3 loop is CASSPPRVPYEQYF. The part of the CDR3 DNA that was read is TGTGCCAGCTCACCTCCGCGAGTTCCCTACGAG. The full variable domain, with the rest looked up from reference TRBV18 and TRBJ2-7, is NAGVMQNPRHLVRRRGQEARLRCSPMKGHSHVYWYRQLPEEGLKFMVYLQKENIIDESGMPKERFSAEFPKEGPSILRIQQVVRGDSAAYFCASSPPRVPYEQYFGPGTRLTVT.